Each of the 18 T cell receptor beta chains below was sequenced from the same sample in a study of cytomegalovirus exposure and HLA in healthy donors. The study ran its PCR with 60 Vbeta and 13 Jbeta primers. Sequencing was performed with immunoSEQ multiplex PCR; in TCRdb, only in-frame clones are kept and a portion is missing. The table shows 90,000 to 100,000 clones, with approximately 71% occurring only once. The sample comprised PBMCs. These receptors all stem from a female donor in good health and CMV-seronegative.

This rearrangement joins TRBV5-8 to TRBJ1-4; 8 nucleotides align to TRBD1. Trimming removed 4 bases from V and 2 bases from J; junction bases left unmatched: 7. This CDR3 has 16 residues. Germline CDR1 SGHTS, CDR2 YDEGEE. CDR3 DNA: TGTGCCAGCAGCCCGCAGGGGGCAGGGACTAATGAAAAACTGTTTTTT. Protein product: CASSPQGAGTNEKLFF.

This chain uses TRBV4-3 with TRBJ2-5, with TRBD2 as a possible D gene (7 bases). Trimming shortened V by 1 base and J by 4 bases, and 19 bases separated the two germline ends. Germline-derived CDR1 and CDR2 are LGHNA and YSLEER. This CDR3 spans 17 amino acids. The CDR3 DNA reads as TGCGCCAGCAGCCAAGGGGCTACCCGGGGAGGGGGAGAGACCCAGTACTTC. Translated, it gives CASSQGATRGGGETQYF.

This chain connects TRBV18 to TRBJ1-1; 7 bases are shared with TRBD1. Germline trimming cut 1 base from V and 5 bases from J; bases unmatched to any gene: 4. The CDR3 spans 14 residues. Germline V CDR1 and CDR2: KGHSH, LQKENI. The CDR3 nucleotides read TGTGCCAGCTCACCACTGACAGGGACGACTGAAGCTTTCTTT. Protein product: CASSPLTGTTEAFF.

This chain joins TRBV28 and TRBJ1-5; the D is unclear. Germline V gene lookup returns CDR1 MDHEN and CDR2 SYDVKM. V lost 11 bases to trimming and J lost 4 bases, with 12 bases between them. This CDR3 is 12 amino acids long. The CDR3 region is CAARAGNQPQHF. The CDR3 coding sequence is TGTGCCGCGAGGGCCGGGAATCAGCCCCAGCATTTT. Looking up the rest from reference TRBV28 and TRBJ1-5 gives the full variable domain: DVKVTQSSRYLVKRTGEKVFLECVQDMDHENMFWYRQDPGLGLRLIYFSYDVKMKEKGDIPEGYSVSREKKERFSLILESASTNQTSMYLCAARAGNQPQHFGDGTRLSIL.

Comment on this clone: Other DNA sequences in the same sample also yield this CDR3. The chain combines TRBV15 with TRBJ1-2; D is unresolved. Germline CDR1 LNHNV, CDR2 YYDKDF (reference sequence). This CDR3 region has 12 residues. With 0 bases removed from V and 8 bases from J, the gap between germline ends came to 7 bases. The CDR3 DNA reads TGTGCCACCAGCAGAGATCGGGGAGGCTACACCTTC. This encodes CATSRDRGGYTF.

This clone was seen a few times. The CDR3 DNA is TGCGCCAGCAGCTTTAGTGAAGAGACCCAGTACTTC. Translating it yields CASSFSEETQYF. This rearrangement joins TRBV5-1 to TRBJ2-5; D not resolved. Germline V gives CDR1 SGHRS, CDR2 YFSETQ. V lost 2 bases and J lost 3, with 5 bases in between. CDR3 size: 12 residues.

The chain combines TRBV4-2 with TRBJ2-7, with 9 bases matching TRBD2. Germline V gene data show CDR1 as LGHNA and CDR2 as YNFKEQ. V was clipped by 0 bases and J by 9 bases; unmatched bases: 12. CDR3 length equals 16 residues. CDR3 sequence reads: CASSQEHLAGKTRQYF. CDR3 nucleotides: TGTGCCAGCAGCCAAGAACACCTAGCGGGAAAGACGCGGCAGTACTTC.

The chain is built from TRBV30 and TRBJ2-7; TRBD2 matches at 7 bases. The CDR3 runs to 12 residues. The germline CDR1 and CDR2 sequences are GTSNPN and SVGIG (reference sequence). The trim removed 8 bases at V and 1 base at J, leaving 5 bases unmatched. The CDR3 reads CAGEAGSYEQYF. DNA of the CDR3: TGTGCCGGGGAAGCGGGATCCTACGAGCAGTACTTC.

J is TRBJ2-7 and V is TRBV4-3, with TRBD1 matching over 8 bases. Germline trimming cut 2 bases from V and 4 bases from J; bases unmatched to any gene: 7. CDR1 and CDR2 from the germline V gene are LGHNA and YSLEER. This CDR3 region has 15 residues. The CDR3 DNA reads TGCGCCAGCAGCCAACAGGGGGCTCCGTCGTACGAGCAGTACTTC. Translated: CASSQQGAPSYEQYF.

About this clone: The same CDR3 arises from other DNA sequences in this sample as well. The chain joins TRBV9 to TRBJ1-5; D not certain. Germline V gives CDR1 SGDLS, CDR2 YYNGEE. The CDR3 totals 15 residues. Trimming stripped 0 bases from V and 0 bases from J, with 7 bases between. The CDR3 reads CASSVGGSSNQPQHF. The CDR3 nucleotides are TGTGCCAGCAGCGTAGGCGGTAGTAGCAATCAGCCCCAGCATTTT.

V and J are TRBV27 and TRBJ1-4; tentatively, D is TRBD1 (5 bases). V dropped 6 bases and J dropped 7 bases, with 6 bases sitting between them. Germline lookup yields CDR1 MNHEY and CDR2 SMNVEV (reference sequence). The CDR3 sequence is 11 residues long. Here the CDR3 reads CASSDSEKLFF. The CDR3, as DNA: TGTGCCAGCAGCGACAGTGAAAAACTGTTTTTT.

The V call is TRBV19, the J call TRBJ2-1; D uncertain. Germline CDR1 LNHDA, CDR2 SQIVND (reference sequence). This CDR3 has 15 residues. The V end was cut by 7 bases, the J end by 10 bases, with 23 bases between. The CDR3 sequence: CASTSTYAAVREQFF. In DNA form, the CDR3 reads TGTGCCAGTACCTCGACCTACGCGGCAGTACGGGAGCAGTTCTTC.

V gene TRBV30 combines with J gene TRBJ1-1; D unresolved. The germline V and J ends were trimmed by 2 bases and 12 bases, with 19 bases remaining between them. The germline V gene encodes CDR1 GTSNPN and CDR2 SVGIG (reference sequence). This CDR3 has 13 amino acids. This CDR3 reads CAWSPRINGGTFF. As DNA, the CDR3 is TGTGCCTGGAGTCCCCGGATCAACGGCGGAACTTTCTTT.

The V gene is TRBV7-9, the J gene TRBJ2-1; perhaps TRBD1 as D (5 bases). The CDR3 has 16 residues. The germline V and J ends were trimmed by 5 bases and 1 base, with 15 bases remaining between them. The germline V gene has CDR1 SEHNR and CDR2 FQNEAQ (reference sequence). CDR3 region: CASSPLSRGSYNEQFF. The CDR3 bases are TGTGCCAGCAGCCCCCTAAGTAGGGGTTCCTACAATGAGCAGTTCTTC. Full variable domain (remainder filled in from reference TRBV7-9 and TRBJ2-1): DTGVSQNPRHKITKRGQNVTFRCDPISEHNRLYWYRQTLGQGPEFLTYFQNEAQLEKSRLLSDRFSAERPKGSFSTLEIQRTEQGDSAMYLCASSPLSRGSYNEQFFGPGTRLTVL.

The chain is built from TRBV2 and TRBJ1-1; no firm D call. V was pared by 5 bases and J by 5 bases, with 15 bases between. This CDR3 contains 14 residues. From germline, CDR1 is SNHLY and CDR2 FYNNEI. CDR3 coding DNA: TGTGCCAGCAGTACGGAGGCCCCGAGGACTGAAGCTTTCTTT. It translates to CASSTEAPRTEAFF.

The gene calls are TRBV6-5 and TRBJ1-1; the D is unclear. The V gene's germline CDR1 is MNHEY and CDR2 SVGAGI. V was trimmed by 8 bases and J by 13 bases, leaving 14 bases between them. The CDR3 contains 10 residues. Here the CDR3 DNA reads TGTGCCAGCGGTCGGCAGGAACTTTTCTTT. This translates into CASGRQELFF.

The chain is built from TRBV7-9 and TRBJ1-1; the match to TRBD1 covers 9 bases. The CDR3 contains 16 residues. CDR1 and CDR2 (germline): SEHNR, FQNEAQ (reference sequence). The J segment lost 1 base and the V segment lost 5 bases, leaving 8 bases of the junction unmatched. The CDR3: CASSRNSGQGNTEAFF. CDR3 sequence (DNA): TGTGCCAGCAGCCGAAATTCGGGACAGGGGAACACTGAAGCTTTCTTT.

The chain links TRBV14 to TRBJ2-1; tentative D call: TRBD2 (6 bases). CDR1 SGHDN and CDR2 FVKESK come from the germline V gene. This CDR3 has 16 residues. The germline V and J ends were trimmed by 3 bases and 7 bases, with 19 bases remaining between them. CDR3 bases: TGTGCCAGCAGCCACAGGGAAACGGGAGTAGGGAATGAGCAGTTCTTC. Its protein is CASSHRETGVGNEQFF. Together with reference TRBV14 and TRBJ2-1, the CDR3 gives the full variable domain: EAGVTQFPSHSVIEKGQTVTLRCDPISGHDNLYWYRRVMGKEIKFLLHFVKESKQDESGMPNNRFLAERTGGTYSTLKVQPAELEDSGVYFCASSHRETGVGNEQFFGPGTRLTVL.